These 32 T cell receptor beta chains were sequenced from one sample in a study of cytomegalovirus exposure and HLA in healthy donors. Primers: 60 Vbeta forward and 13 Jbeta reverse. This table comes from immunoSEQ multiplex PCR, and its TCRdb copy is limited to in-frame clones, with some not included. Here the sample spans approximately 120,000 clones, 55% to 75% being singletons. Specimen: PBMCs. Receptor source: a man aged 25 to 45 in good health and CMV-seronegative.

The chain links TRBV27 to TRBJ2-1; 7 positions match TRBD2. The ends lost 2 bases at V and 0 bases at J; junction bases unmatched: 10. The CDR3 loop spans 18 amino acids. Germline V CDR1 and CDR2: MNHEY, SMNVEV (reference sequence). The CDR3 reads CASSLGGLAVSSYNEQFF. CDR3 nucleotides: TGTGCCAGCAGTTTAGGAGGTCTAGCGGTTAGCTCCTACAATGAGCAGTTCTTC.

The V gene is TRBV5-1, the J gene TRBJ1-3; 7 bases are a match to TRBD1. Germline V gene lookup returns CDR1 SGHRS and CDR2 YFSETQ. The CDR3 consists of 15 residues. V lost 3 bases, J lost 0 bases, and 3 bases stayed unmatched. The CDR3 sequence: CASSWGQSSGNTIYF. The CDR3 DNA reads TGCGCCAGCAGCTGGGGACAGTCCTCTGGAAACACCATATATTTT.

This rearrangement joins TRBV5-6 to TRBJ1-1, with D possibly matching TRBD1 (6 bases). Between the trimmed V and J ends, which lost 0 bases and 6 bases, there was a span of 9 bases. CDR1 and CDR2 (germline): SGHDT, YYEEEE. The CDR3 has 13 amino acids. This CDR3 is CASSLDRDAEAFF. CDR3 nucleotide sequence: TGTGCCAGCAGCTTGGACAGGGATGCTGAAGCTTTCTTT. The whole variable domain, remainder taken from reference TRBV5-6 and TRBJ1-1, is DAGVTQSPTHLIKTRGQQVTLRCSPKSGHDTVSWYQQALGQGPQFIFQYYEEEERQRGNFPDRFSGHQFPNYSSELNVNALLLGDSALYLCASSLDRDAEAFFGQGTRLTVV.

Concerning this clone: Germline and junction disagree at one end, which may indicate a read error. Other DNA sequences in this specimen translate into the identical CDR3. The chain combines TRBV7-9 with TRBJ1-5, with D hard to call. The germline CDR1 and CDR2 sequences are SEHNR and FQNEAQ (reference sequence). This CDR3 has 12 amino acids. The CDR3 sequence: CSSSLEGQPQHF. The CDR3 DNA reads TGTTCCAGCAGCCTTGAGGGTCAGCCCCAGCATTTT.

This clone has more than one count but fewer than ten. V gene TRBV5-4 combines with J gene TRBJ2-5; 7 bases line up with TRBD1. V trimming: 4 bases; J trimming: 0 bases; junction bases outside the gene matches: 6. This CDR3 has 15 residues. Germline CDR1 is SGHNT and CDR2 is YYREEE (reference sequence). CDR3 region: CASSLRGGDQETQYF. The CDR3 DNA reads as TGTGCCAGCAGCCTGCGAGGGGGCGACCAAGAGACCCAGTACTTC.

V is TRBV19 and J is TRBJ1-3; D is uncertain. CDR1 is LNHDA and CDR2 is SQIVND in the germline V gene (reference sequence). The CDR3 totals 14 residues. Between the trimmed V and J ends, which lost 6 bases and 1 base, there was a span of 10 bases. The CDR3 nucleotides are TGTGCCAGTAGCAAAACAGTGTCTGGAAACACCATATATTTT. It translates to CASSKTVSGNTIYF. Full variable domain (missing parts from reference TRBV19 and TRBJ1-3): DGGITQSPKYLFRKEGQNVTLSCEQNLNHDAMYWYRQDPGQGLRLIYYSQIVNDFQKGDIAEGYSVSREKKESFPLTVTSAQKNPTAFYLCASSKTVSGNTIYFGEGSWLTVV.

The chain employs TRBV10-3 and TRBJ2-5; weak D call: TRBD2 (5 bases). The better agreement between TRBJ2-7 and the DNA end casts doubt on the J call. The CDR3 loop spans 13 amino acids. Germline V gives CDR1 ENHRY, CDR2 SYGVKD. This chain's CDR3 is CAISERDTREQYF. The CDR3 nucleotides are TGTGCCATCAGTGAGCGGGATACGCGCGAGCAGTACTTC.

The chain combines TRBV29-1 with TRBJ1-2, with D maybe TRBD1 (5 bases). The V end was cut by 3 bases, the J end by 2 bases, with 16 bases between. The CDR3 is 15 residues long. The germline V gene has CDR1 SQVTM and CDR2 ANQGSEA. CDR3 DNA sequence: TGCAGCGTTGAGTCAGGGCCGGATATGAACTATGGCTACACCTTC. Translated, it gives CSVESGPDMNYGYTF.

The chain links TRBV6-1 to TRBJ2-2; 8 bases agree with TRBD2. This CDR3 spans 15 amino acids. Germline V CDR1 and CDR2: MNHNS, SASEGT. V lost 6 bases to trimming and J lost 1 base; unmatched junction nucleotides: 4. DNA for the CDR3: TGTGCCAGCAGGGGACTAGTCATGAACACCGGGGAGCTGTTTTTT. Residues: CASRGLVMNTGELFF.

The V and J genes are TRBV9 and TRBJ2-3, with TRBD2 matching over 9 bases. CDR1 is SGDLS, CDR2 YYNGEE, per germline. The V segment lost 3 bases and the J segment 6 bases; nucleotides outside the gene matches: 5. This CDR3 is built from 14 residues. This CDR3 reads CASSASGKQDTQYF. CDR3 nucleotide sequence: TGTGCCAGCAGCGCTAGCGGGAAACAGGATACGCAGTATTTT.

The V and J genes are TRBV27 and TRBJ2-7, with 13 bases identical to TRBD2. This CDR3 contains 18 residues. With 4 bases clipped from V and 3 bases from J, the junction kept 12 bases outside the gene matches. CDR1 is MNHEY and CDR2 is SMNVEV in the germline V gene (reference sequence). The CDR3 DNA is TGTGCCAGCAGTTCAACGGGACTAGCGGGGACCACCCTCTACGAGCAGTACTTC. It specifies CASSSTGLAGTTLYEQYF.

DNA for the CDR3: TGTGCCTGGAGTCAGTGGAACACCGGGGAGCTGTTTTTT. This translates into CAWSQWNTGELFF. The chain combines TRBV30 with TRBJ2-2, with D uncertain. The V gene lost 2 bases and the J gene lost 1 base, with 5 bases spanning the gap. The germline gives CDR1 GTSNPN, CDR2 SVGIG (reference sequence). The CDR3 runs to 13 residues.

This clone was detected only once. The chain has TRBV10-3 and TRBJ2-3; TRBD2 agrees at 11 bases. In germline, CDR1 is ENHRY, CDR2 SYGVKD. The junction had 7 bases not matched to a gene; V was cut back by 6 bases and J by 5 bases. The CDR3 is 15 residues long. This CDR3 reads CAIRGSGGAEDTQYF. The CDR3 DNA sequence: TGTGCCATCAGAGGTAGCGGGGGGGCCGAAGATACGCAGTATTTT.

J is TRBJ2-3 and V is TRBV6-1; tentative D call: TRBD2 (6 bases). The CDR3 spans 13 residues. Per the germline V gene, CDR1 is MNHNS and CDR2 is SASEGT. With 10 bases removed from V and 3 bases from J, the gap between germline ends came to 14 bases. CDR3 nucleotides: TGTGCCACCTCCTGGGGGGAGACAGATACGCAGTATTTT. This codes for CATSWGETDTQYF.

The gene calls are TRBV27 and TRBJ2-1; a weak D match, TRBD1 (5 bases). CDR1 is MNHEY and CDR2 is SMNVEV in the germline V gene (reference sequence). The CDR3 totals 15 residues. V lost 3 bases to trimming and J lost 7 bases, with 16 bases between them. The CDR3 DNA is TGTGCCAGCAGTTTGGGTGGGGCCCCAAGGAATGAGCAGTTCTTC. Translating gives CASSLGGAPRNEQFF.

This chain joins TRBV6-1 and TRBJ2-5, with TRBD1 as a possible D gene (6 bases). CDR1 and CDR2 from the germline V gene are MNHNS and SASEGT. Trimming removed 3 bases from V and 1 base from J, with 15 bases in between. The CDR3 consists of 16 residues. CDR3 region: CASSDKQGSIQETQYF. The CDR3 DNA reads as TGTGCCAGCAGTGATAAACAGGGATCTATCCAAGAGACCCAGTACTTC.

J is TRBJ1-1 and V is TRBV9, with D perhaps matching TRBD1 (6 bases). Between the trimmed V and J ends, which lost 4 bases and 0 bases, there was a span of 13 bases. Germline CDR1 reads SGDLS; CDR2 reads YYNGEE. The length of the CDR3 is 15 residues. The chain's CDR3 is CASSFSGTLNTEAFF. CDR3 nucleotide sequence: TGTGCCAGCAGCTTTTCCGGGACACTGAACACTGAAGCTTTCTTT.

The CDR3 DNA is TGTGCCATCAGATCCGACAGGGAATTCGACGAGCAGTACTTC. It encodes CAIRSDREFDEQYF. This chain connects TRBV10-3 to TRBJ2-7; 7 positions agree with TRBD1. CDR1 ENHRY and CDR2 SYGVKD come from the germline V gene. Trimming took 6 bases from V and 5 from J; bases not matched to a gene: 10. CDR3 length equals 14 residues.

This chain joins TRBV5-1 and TRBJ2-7; TRBD1 matches at 7 bases. V was clipped by 0 bases and J by 2 bases; unmatched bases: 2. This CDR3 is 14 amino acids long. Germline-derived CDR1 and CDR2 are SGHRS and YFSETQ. Here the CDR3 DNA reads TGCGCCAGCAGCTTGGTAGGGGGCCCCTACGAGCAGTACTTC. This codes for CASSLVGGPYEQYF.

J is TRBJ1-2 and V is TRBV6-6; TRBD1 matches at 7 bases. V was clipped by 5 bases and J by 2 bases; unmatched bases: 2. Germline CDR1 MNHNY, CDR2 SVGAGI (reference sequence). The CDR3 length is 13 residues. The CDR3 sequence: CASSGGQNYGYTF. The CDR3 DNA follows: TGTGCCAGCAGTGGGGGACAGAACTATGGCTACACCTTC.

V usage is TRBV11-2 and J usage is TRBJ1-1; 9 positions match TRBD1. The CDR3 has 15 amino acids. Germline V gene sequence: CDR1 SGHAT, CDR2 FQNNGV. V dropped 4 bases and J dropped 5; count of bases not matched to a gene: 8. Here the CDR3 reads CASSSTRQGGTEAFF. The CDR3 bases are TGTGCCAGCAGCTCCACCAGACAGGGGGGTACTGAAGCTTTCTTT.

This clone has just a few counts. The V and J genes are TRBV10-3 and TRBJ1-1; 8 bases agree with TRBD1. Germline CDR1 reads ENHRY; CDR2 reads SYGVKD. The CDR3 extends over 15 amino acids. J gave up 5 bases and V 2 bases, and 7 bases lay outside the gene matches. This chain's CDR3 is CAISEPGQGRTEAFF. The CDR3 region has the DNA TGTGCCATCAGTGAGCCCGGACAGGGAAGGACTGAAGCTTTCTTT.

V and J are TRBV9 and TRBJ1-1, with 8 bases matching TRBD1. V was pared by 1 base and J by 6 bases, with 2 bases of the junction left unmatched. This CDR3 is built from 13 residues. CDR1 and CDR2 (germline): SGDLS, YYNGEE. The CDR3 region is CASSVQGAAEAFF. Here the CDR3 DNA reads TGTGCCAGCAGCGTACAGGGGGCGGCTGAAGCTTTCTTT.

The chain employs TRBV27 and TRBJ2-1; 8 nucleotides align to TRBD2. V was pared by 7 bases and J by 14 bases, with 19 bases of the junction left unmatched. The CDR3 contains 15 residues. Germline V gives CDR1 MNHEY, CDR2 SMNVEV (reference sequence). The CDR3 bases are TGTGCCAGCACCCCCAGCGGGGGCCTTCCTAGGATGGAGTTCTTC. Its translation: CASTPSGGLPRMEFF.

This sequence joins TRBV30 and TRBJ2-7, with 12 bases that match TRBD2. Germline values: CDR1 GTSNPN, CDR2 SVGIG (reference sequence). There are 14 residues in the CDR3. V dropped 1 base and J dropped 8; count of bases not matched to a gene: 6. In nucleotides, the CDR3 is TGTGCCTGGAGTGGACTAGCGGGGGAAGCCAAGCAGTACTTC. Translating it yields CAWSGLAGEAKQYF.

The chain recombines TRBV7-2 with TRBJ2-7; 8 bases map to TRBD2. The CDR3 extends over 15 amino acids. V was pared by 2 bases and J by 3 bases, with 6 bases of the junction left unmatched. Germline V CDR1 and CDR2: SGHTA, FQGNSA. CDR3 sequence (DNA): TGTGCCAGCAGCTTATTTGGGGGACTAGTCTACGAGCAGTACTTC. As protein: CASSLFGGLVYEQYF.

The chain carries TRBV27 and TRBJ1-5; 8 bases are a match to TRBD1. V lost 4 bases, J lost 7 bases, and 12 bases stayed unmatched. Germline V gives CDR1 MNHEY, CDR2 SMNVEV (reference sequence). The CDR3 is 16 residues long. In DNA, the CDR3 is TGTGCCAGCAGTTCCTTACCGCAGGGGGCGCGGCAGCCCCAGCATTTT. As protein: CASSSLPQGARQPQHF.

V and J are TRBV28 and TRBJ2-4; D remains ambiguous. Trimming stripped 0 bases from V and 6 bases from J, with 6 bases between. The CDR3 extends over 13 amino acids. CDR1 and CDR2 from the germline V gene are MDHEN and SYDVKM. The CDR3 protein is CASSLWARNIQYF. The CDR3 nucleotides are TGTGCCAGCAGTTTATGGGCCCGAAACATTCAGTACTTC.

This clone was detected only a few times. This rearrangement joins TRBV2 to TRBJ1-1, with 8 bases that match TRBD1. The CDR3 sequence is 13 residues long. Germline trimming cut 6 bases from V and 4 bases from J; bases unmatched to any gene: 4. The germline V gene has CDR1 SNHLY and CDR2 FYNNEI. DNA for the CDR3: TGTGCCAGCAGGGAGACAGGGGTCACTGAAGCTTTCTTT. Residues: CASRETGVTEAFF.

V gene TRBV28 combines with J gene TRBJ2-3; TRBD1 is a possible D gene (5 bases). The CDR3 has 13 amino acids. The V end was cut by 3 bases, the J end by 2 bases, with 6 bases between. Per the germline V gene, CDR1 is MDHEN and CDR2 is SYDVKM. The CDR3 DNA sequence: TGTGCCAGCAGTTTTGGGGCCACAGATACGCAGTATTTT. Protein sequence: CASSFGATDTQYF.

This clone was counted between two and nine times. This chain uses TRBV28 with TRBJ1-2, with D maybe TRBD1 (6 bases). This CDR3 is built from 13 residues. The V end was cut by 7 bases, the J end by 7 bases, with 16 bases between. Germline CDR1 is MDHEN and CDR2 is SYDVKM. The CDR3 DNA reads TGTGCCAGCAACCCCGGGGGGGGGCTTGGCTACACCTTC. As protein: CASNPGGGLGYTF.

V gene TRBV7-6 combines with J gene TRBJ2-3, with no clear D. V lost 3 bases and J 0 bases, leaving 4 bases between the germline ends. Per the germline V gene, CDR1 is SGHVS and CDR2 is FNYEAQ. CDR3 size: 13 residues. CDR3 protein: CASSFLSTDTQYF. CDR3 in DNA: TGTGCCAGCAGCTTCCTGAGCACAGATACGCAGTATTTT.